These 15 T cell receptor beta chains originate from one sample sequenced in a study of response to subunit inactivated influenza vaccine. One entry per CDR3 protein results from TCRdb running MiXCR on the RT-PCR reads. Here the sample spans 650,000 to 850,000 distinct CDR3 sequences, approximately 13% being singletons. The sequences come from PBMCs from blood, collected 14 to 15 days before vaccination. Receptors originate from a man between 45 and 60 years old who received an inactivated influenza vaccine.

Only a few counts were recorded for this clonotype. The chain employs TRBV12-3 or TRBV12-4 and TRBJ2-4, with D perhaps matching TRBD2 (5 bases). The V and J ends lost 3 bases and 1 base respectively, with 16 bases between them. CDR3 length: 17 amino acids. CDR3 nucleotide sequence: TGTGCCAGCAGTTTTCTCCGGGGAGTAGAGGCCAAAAACATTCAGTACTTC. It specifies CASSFLRGVEAKNIQYF.

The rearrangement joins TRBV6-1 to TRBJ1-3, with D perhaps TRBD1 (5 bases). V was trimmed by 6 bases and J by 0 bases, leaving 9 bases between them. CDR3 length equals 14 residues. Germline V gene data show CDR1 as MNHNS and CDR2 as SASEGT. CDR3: CASRGLYSGNTIYF. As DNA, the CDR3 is TGTGCCAGCAGGGGACTGTACTCTGGAAACACCATATATTTT.

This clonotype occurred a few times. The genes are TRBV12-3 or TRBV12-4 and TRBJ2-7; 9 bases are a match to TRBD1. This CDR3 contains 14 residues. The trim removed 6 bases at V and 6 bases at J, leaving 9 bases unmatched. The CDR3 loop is CASRLHSDRGEQYF. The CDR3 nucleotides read TGTGCCAGCAGACTTCATTCGGACAGGGGCGAGCAGTACTTC.

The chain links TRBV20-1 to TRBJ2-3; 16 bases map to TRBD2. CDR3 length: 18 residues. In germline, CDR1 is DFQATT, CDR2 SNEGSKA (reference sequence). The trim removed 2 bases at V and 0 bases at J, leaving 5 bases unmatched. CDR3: CSARSGTSGGASTDTQYF. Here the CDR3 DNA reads TGCAGTGCTAGATCCGGGACTAGCGGGGGGGCTAGCACAGATACGCAGTATTTT.

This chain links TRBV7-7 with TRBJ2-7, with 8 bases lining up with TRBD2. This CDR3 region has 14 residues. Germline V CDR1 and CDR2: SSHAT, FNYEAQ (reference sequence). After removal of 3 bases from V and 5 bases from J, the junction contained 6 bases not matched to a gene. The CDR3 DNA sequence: TGTGCCAGCAGCTTGGTAGCGGGATCCCACGAGCAGTACTTC. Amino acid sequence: CASSLVAGSHEQYF.

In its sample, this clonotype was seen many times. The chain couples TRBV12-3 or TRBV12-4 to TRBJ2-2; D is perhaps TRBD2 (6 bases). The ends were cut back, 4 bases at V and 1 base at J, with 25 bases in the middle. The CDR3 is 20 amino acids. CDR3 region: CASSSEPVGTRDQNTGELFF. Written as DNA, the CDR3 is TGTGCCAGCAGTTCCGAACCAGTGGGGACTCGGGACCAGAACACCGGGGAGCTGTTTTTT.

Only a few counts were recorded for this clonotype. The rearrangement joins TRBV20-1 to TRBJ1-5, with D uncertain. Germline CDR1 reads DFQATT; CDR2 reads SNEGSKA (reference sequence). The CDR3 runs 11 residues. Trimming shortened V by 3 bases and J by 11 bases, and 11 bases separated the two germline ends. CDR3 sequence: CSASPGSAQHF. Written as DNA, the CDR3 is TGCAGTGCTAGTCCTGGGTCGGCCCAGCATTTT.

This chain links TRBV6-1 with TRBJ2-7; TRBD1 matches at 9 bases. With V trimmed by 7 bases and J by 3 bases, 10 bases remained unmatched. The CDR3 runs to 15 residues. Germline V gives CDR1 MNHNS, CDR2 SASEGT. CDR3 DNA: TGTGCCAGCATAACCGGGACAGGGACTCGCTACGAGCAGTACTTC. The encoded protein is CASITGTGTRYEQYF.

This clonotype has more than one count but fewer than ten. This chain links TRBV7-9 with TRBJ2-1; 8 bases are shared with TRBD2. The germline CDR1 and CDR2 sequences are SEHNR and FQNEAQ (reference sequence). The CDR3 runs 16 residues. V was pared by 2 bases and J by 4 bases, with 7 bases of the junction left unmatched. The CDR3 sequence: CASSLSVAGFYNEQFF. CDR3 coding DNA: TGTGCCAGCAGCTTATCGGTAGCGGGGTTTTACAATGAGCAGTTCTTC.

The CDR3 nucleotides read TGTGCCAGCAGCACCACGGACAGAAACCCCTATGGCTACACCTTC. This translates into CASSTTDRNPYGYTF. The gene calls are TRBV7-2 and TRBJ1-2, with D maybe TRBD1 (6 bases). The CDR3 consists of 15 residues. Germline V gene sequence: CDR1 SGHTA, CDR2 FQGNSA. V shed 5 bases and J shed 4 bases, with 17 bases lying between them.

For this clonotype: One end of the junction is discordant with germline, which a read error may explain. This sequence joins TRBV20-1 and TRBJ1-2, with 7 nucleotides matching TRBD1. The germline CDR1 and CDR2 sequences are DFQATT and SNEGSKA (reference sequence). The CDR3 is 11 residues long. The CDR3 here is CSARAQGVIPF. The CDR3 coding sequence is TGCAGTGCTAGAGCGCAGGGGGTAATCCCTTTC.

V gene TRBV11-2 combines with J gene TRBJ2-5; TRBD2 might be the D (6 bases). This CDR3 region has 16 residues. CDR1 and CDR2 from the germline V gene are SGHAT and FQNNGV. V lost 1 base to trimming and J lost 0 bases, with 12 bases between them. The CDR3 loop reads CASSLGSGRYQETQYF. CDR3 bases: TGTGCCAGCAGCTTAGGCAGCGGGCGGTACCAAGAGACCCAGTACTTC.

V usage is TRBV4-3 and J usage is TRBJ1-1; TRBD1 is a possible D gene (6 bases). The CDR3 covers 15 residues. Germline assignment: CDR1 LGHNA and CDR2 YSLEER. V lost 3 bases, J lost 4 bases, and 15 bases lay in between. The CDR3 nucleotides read TGCGCCAGCAGCCATACAAACAGGGTGGGCACTGAAGCTTTCTTT. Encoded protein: CASSHTNRVGTEAFF.

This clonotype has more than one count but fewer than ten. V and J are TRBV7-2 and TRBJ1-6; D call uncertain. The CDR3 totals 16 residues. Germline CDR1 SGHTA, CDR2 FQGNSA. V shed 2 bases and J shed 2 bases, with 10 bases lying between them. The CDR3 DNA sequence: TGTGCCAGCAGCTTAAGTGAAGCAGCCTATAATTCACCCCTCCACTTT. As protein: CASSLSEAAYNSPLHF.

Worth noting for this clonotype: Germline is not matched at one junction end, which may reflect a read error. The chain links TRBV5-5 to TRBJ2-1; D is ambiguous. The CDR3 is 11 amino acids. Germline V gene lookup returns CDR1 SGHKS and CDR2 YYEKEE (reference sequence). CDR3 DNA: TGTGCCAGCAGCTTGGGCAATGAGCGGTTCTTC. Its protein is CASSLGNERFF. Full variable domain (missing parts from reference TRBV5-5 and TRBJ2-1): DAGVTQSPTHLIKTRGQQVTLRCSPISGHKSVSWYQQVLGQGPQFIFQYYEKEERGRGNFPDRFSARQFPNYSSELNVNALLLGDSALYLCASSLGNERFFGPGTRLTVL.